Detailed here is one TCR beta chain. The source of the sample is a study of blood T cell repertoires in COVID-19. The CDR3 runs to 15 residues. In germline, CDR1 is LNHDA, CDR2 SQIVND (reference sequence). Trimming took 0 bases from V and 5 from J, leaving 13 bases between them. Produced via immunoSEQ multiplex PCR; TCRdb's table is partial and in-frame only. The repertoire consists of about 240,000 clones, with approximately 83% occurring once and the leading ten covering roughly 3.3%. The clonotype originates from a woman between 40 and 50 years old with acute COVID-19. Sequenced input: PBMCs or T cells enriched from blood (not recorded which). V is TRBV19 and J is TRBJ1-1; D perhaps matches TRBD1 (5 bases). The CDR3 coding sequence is TGTGCCAGTAGTATAGATGGGCAGGGTGGGACTGAAGCTTTCTTT. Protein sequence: CASSIDGQGGTEAFF.